These T cell receptor beta chains were read from a single sample in a study of blood T cell repertoires in COVID-19. Sequenced by immunoSEQ multiplex PCR; TCRdb stores in-frame clones only, minus some. The sample holds under 250,000 clones; approximately 87% are singletons and the top ten take roughly 6.3%. The specimen was peripheral blood. The receptor source for this set is a man in his sixties with acute or convalescent COVID-19. Each CDR3 is given with its conserved first and last residue. A D gene is named only where the DNA matches it firmly. Expanded clones get a size class; other rows say once, few or many, or leave the size out.

cdr3_aa cdr3_nt j_call d_call clone_size v_call
CATSRLTGSGELFF TGTGCCACCAGCAGATTAACGGGATCCGGGGAGCTGTTTTTT TRBJ2-2 - - TRBV15
CASRGRLAKNIQYF TGTGCCAGCAGGGGGAGATTAGCCAAAAACATTCAGTACTTC TRBJ2-4 - once TRBV27
CASSPSGREDDEQFF TGTGCCAGCAGTCCCTCGGGGCGGGAGGACGATGAGCAGTTCTTC TRBJ2-1 TRBD2 - TRBV28
CASSGGQFYEQYF TGTGCCAGCAGTGGTGGCCAATTTTACGAGCAGTACTTC TRBJ2-7 - - TRBV2
CASSPSGTPTTNEKLFF TGCGCCAGCAGCCCTTCCGGGACACCGACAACTAATGAAAAACTGTTTTTT TRBJ1-4 - - TRBV5-1
CASSRQGTDTQYF TGTGCCAGCTCCCGACAGGGTACAGATACGCAGTATTTT TRBJ2-3 TRBD1 - TRBV18
CSVFGGEGEKLFF TGCAGCGTATTTGGCGGGGAGGGGGAAAAACTGTTTTTT TRBJ1-4 - - TRBV29-1
CASSENGLNEQFF TGTGCCAGCAGTGAGAATGGGCTGAATGAGCAGTTCTTC TRBJ2-1 - - TRBV6-4
CASSQDEGLAGLAPGEQYF TGCGCCAGCAGCCAAGATGAGGGACTAGCGGGACTCGCGCCGGGCGAGCAGTACTTC TRBJ2-7 TRBD2 - TRBV4-3
CASSLLNSNQPQHF TGTGCCAGCAGCTTACTGAATAGCAATCAGCCCCAGCATTTT TRBJ1-5 - - TRBV5-5
CASSERTDGHPQHF TGTGCCAGCAGTGAGAGGACAGATGGTCATCCCCAGCATTTT TRBJ1-5 - - TRBV6-1
CAWKKKGREGLSGANVLTF TGTGCCTGGAAGAAGAAGGGTCGGGAGGGCCTCTCTGGGGCCAACGTCCTGACTTTC TRBJ2-6 TRBD2 - TRBV30
CASSTGFGEKLFF TGTGCCAGCAGCACAGGGTTTGGAGAAAAACTGTTTTTT TRBJ1-4 - - TRBV6-5
CASTSRHDSGNTIYF TGTGCCAGCACCAGCAGGCATGACTCTGGAAACACCATATATTTT TRBJ1-3 - - TRBV27
CASRDMDRASYGYTF TGTGCCAGTAGAGACATGGACAGGGCATCATACGGCTACACCTTC TRBJ1-2 TRBD1 - TRBV19
CASSGNNRISPLHF TGTGCCAGCAGTGGTAACAACAGGATATCACCCCTCCACTTT TRBJ1-6 - - TRBV2
CASSSPDRPSGYTF TGTGCCAGCAGTTCACCGGACAGGCCCTCCGGCTACACCTTC TRBJ1-2 TRBD1 - TRBV27
CASSPVGLAGGGNEQFF TGTGCCAGCAGCCCCGTCGGACTAGCGGGAGGCGGGAATGAGCAGTTCTTC TRBJ2-1 TRBD2 - TRBV7-9
CARSFRGRIPYGYTF TGTGCCAGAAGCTTCCGCGGGCGCATCCCATATGGCTACACCTTC TRBJ1-2 - - TRBV5-3
CASSAAGTANTGELFF TGTGCCAGCAGCGCTGCTGGGACAGCTAACACCGGGGAGCTGTTTTTT TRBJ2-2 TRBD1 - TRBV5-4
CASSLAPSGNNEQFF TGTGCCAGCAGCTTGGCCCCTAGCGGAAACAATGAGCAGTTCTTC TRBJ2-1 TRBD2 - TRBV5-4
CASSPGLAGNNEQFF TGCGCCAGCAGCCCGGGACTAGCGGGGAATAATGAGCAGTTCTTC TRBJ2-1 TRBD2 - TRBV4-1
CASSAGTPYEQYF TGCGCCAGCAGCGCCGGGACTCCCTACGAGCAGTACTTC TRBJ2-7 - - TRBV5-1
CASSRLGLTDTQYF TGTGCCAGCAGTAGACTCGGACTGACAGATACGCAGTATTTT TRBJ2-3 - - TRBV6-5
CASSRLAGPYNEQFF TGTGCCAGCAGCCGATTAGCGGGCCCCTACAATGAGCAGTTCTTC TRBJ2-1 TRBD2 once TRBV7-3